Below are 20 T cell receptor beta chains sequenced from a single sample in a study of T cell responses to AZD1222 COVID-19 vaccine. The data were produced by immunoSEQ multiplex PCR, yet TCRdb's version contains in-frame clones alone and is incomplete. The table has more than 120,000 clones, 88% seen once. The sequencing used peripheral blood, collected 28 days after the second dose of the MenACWY control vaccine. The receptors shown here come from an adult who received the MenACWY meningococcal vaccine as a control.

The chain links TRBV6-2 or TRBV6-3 to TRBJ1-5, with D possibly TRBD1 on 5 matching bases. Germline CDR1 and CDR2: MNHEY and SVGEGT. This CDR3 comprises 16 residues. V was trimmed by 4 bases and J by 2 bases, leaving 15 bases between them. The CDR3 DNA is TGTGCCAGCAGTTCGCTAAGGGACGTGGGCAATCAGCCCCAGCATTTT. This gives the protein CASSSLRDVGNQPQHF.

The genes are TRBV15 and TRBJ2-7; 11 bases map to TRBD2. CDR3 length: 16 amino acids. Germline V CDR1 and CDR2: LNHNV, YYDKDF (reference sequence). The V gene end was trimmed by 4 bases and the J gene end by 6 bases; junction bases not matched to a gene: 11. Written as DNA, the CDR3 is TGTGCCACCAGCACCAAGACTAGCGGGATTGGTTTCGAGCAGTACTTC. Protein: CATSTKTSGIGFEQYF.

The CDR3 spells CASSYRPSSGANVLTF. The CDR3 nucleotides are TGTGCCAGCAGTTACCGACCGAGCTCTGGGGCCAACGTCCTGACTTTC. The chain uses TRBV6-5 and TRBJ2-6; D not certain. The CDR3 is 16 residues long. The germline gives CDR1 MNHEY, CDR2 SVGAGI. Trimming shortened V by 2 bases and J by 0 bases, and 8 bases separated the two germline ends.

As regards this clone: Other DNA sequences from this sample encode an identical CDR3 as well. V and J are TRBV20-1 and TRBJ1-1, with D maybe TRBD1 (6 bases). Trimming removed 3 bases from V and 7 bases from J, with 6 bases in between. Germline V lookup: CDR1 DFQATT, CDR2 SNEGSKA (reference sequence). The CDR3 sequence is 10 residues long. The CDR3 DNA sequence: TGCAGTGCTAGCAGGGGTGAAGCTTTCTTT. It specifies CSASRGEAFF.

The chain employs TRBV7-2 and TRBJ2-1; D is perhaps TRBD1 (7 bases). The V end was cut by 4 bases, the J end by 12 bases, with 19 bases between. Germline V lookup: CDR1 SGHTA, CDR2 FQGNSA. This CDR3 has 14 amino acids. The CDR3, as DNA: TGTGCCAGCAGCTCCCCTTGGAAGCAGGGGGGGCAGTTCTTC. Amino acid sequence: CASSSPWKQGGQFF.

A single count supports this clone. The chain joins TRBV7-9 to TRBJ2-1; D is ambiguous. Trimming shortened V by 1 base and J by 0 bases, and 4 bases separated the two germline ends. CDR1 SEHNR and CDR2 FQNEAQ come from the germline V gene (reference sequence). The CDR3 is 14 residues long. Here the CDR3 DNA reads TGTGCCAGCAGCTTAGAGGGCTCCTACAATGAGCAGTTCTTC. This sequence encodes CASSLEGSYNEQFF.

This clone was counted between two and nine times. CDR3 sequence: CASSSTRPPEWGNTIYF. The CDR3 coding sequence is TGTGCCAGCAGCTCCACCCGGCCTCCAGAGTGGGGAAACACCATATATTTT. The V and J genes are TRBV7-9 and TRBJ1-3; D remains ambiguous. Per germline, CDR1 SEHNR and CDR2 FQNEAQ (reference sequence). Trimming took off 4 bases at V and 4 bases at J, with 20 bases between the two ends. CDR3 length: 17 residues.

The chain uses TRBV5-4 and TRBJ2-1; 7 bases map to TRBD2. Germline assignment: CDR1 SGHNT and CDR2 YYREEE (reference sequence). J was trimmed by 0 bases and V by 2 bases; bases with no gene match: 2. The length of the CDR3 is 15 residues. The CDR3 DNA reads as TGTGCCAGCAGCTTAGGGACTAACTCCTACAATGAGCAGTTCTTC. This sequence encodes CASSLGTNSYNEQFF.

V usage is TRBV6-6 and J usage is TRBJ1-6; 7 bases are shared with TRBD1. The CDR3 loop spans 12 amino acids. Germline V gene sequence: CDR1 MNHNY, CDR2 SVGAGI (reference sequence). V gave up 6 bases and J gave up 9 bases; unmatched junction bases: 2. CDR3 protein: CASSQGVSPLHF. CDR3 coding DNA: TGTGCCAGCAGCCAGGGGGTTTCACCCCTCCACTTT.

The rearrangement joins TRBV3-1 (or the pseudogene TRBV3-2) to TRBJ1-4; D gene unclear. This CDR3 is built from 16 residues. The V and J ends lost 4 bases and 4 bases respectively, with 16 bases between them. CDR1 and CDR2 (germline): LGHDT, YNNKEL (reference sequence). The CDR3 sequence is CASSLKGRALNEKLFF. For the CDR3, the DNA is TGTGCCAGCAGCCTCAAAGGGAGGGCCCTTAATGAAAAACTGTTTTTT.

This sequence joins TRBV7-3 and TRBJ1-1, with 8 bases that match TRBD1. With 5 bases clipped from V and 4 bases from J, the junction kept 6 bases outside the gene matches. This CDR3 is 14 amino acids long. Germline values: CDR1 SGHTA, CDR2 FQGTGA. CDR3 coding DNA: TGTGCCAGCAGCCTGGGACAGGCTGCCACTGAAGCTTTCTTT. Its protein product is CASSLGQAATEAFF.

The CDR3 sequence: CASSLRGAGGGNTIYF. The CDR3 DNA reads TGTGCCAGCAGTTTACGGGGTGCAGGGGGTGGAAACACCATATATTTT. The chain employs TRBV28 and TRBJ1-3, with 7 bases identical to TRBD1. Germline CDR1 and CDR2: MDHEN and SYDVKM. This CDR3 has 16 residues. The J segment lost 3 bases and the V segment lost 2 bases, leaving 7 bases of the junction unmatched.

The V call is TRBV28, the J call TRBJ2-7; D gene unclear. Germline values: CDR1 MDHEN, CDR2 SYDVKM. V was pared by 3 bases and J by 3 bases, with 15 bases between. This CDR3 contains 15 residues. The CDR3 nucleotides are TGTGCCAGCAGTTTGAGAGGCGTGGGATACTACGAGCAGTACTTC. As protein: CASSLRGVGYYEQYF.

V is TRBV11-2 and J is TRBJ1-2, with TRBD1 as a possible D gene (5 bases). CDR1 is SGHAT and CDR2 is FQNNGV in the germline V gene. This CDR3 has 13 amino acids. Between the trimmed V and J ends, which lost 5 bases and 6 bases, there was a span of 13 bases. CDR3 nucleotide sequence: TGTGCCAGCAGCCGGGGCTCCCGGGATGGCTACACCTTC. It specifies CASSRGSRDGYTF.

The J gene is TRBJ1-2, the V gene TRBV7-8; 7 nucleotides match TRBD1. The trim removed 2 bases at V and 8 bases at J, leaving 2 bases unmatched. CDR3 length equals 12 residues. CDR1 is SGHVS, CDR2 FQNEAQ, per germline. The chain's CDR3 is CASSLPGGGYTF. Here the CDR3 DNA reads TGTGCCAGCAGCTTACCAGGGGGAGGCTACACCTTC.

This clone has a single count. The chain recombines TRBV10-3 with TRBJ1-5; no clear D. V was cut by 8 bases and J by 3 bases, with 35 bases left in between. Germline V gene data show CDR1 as ENHRY and CDR2 as SYGVKD. The CDR3 has 21 residues. CDR3 residues: CAISTPVTRFVGSRHNQPQHF. The CDR3 DNA sequence: TGTGCCATCTCAACTCCAGTTACTCGATTCGTGGGCTCACGGCACAATCAGCCCCAGCATTTT.

This sequence joins TRBV18 and TRBJ2-1; a possible D gene is TRBD2 (7 bases). Germline CDR1 KGHSH, CDR2 LQKENI. CDR3 length: 16 residues. The V end lost 2 bases, the J end lost 6 bases, and 17 bases lay between the germline ends. As DNA, the CDR3 is TGTGCCAGCTCACCATTCGGTGGGGGGGCCGGCAATGAGCAGTTCTTC. Protein: CASSPFGGGAGNEQFF.

The V call is TRBV28, the J call TRBJ2-5; 11 bases fit TRBD2. Germline assignment: CDR1 MDHEN and CDR2 SYDVKM. CDR3 length equals 15 residues. With 4 bases clipped from V and 5 bases from J, the junction kept 6 bases outside the gene matches. The CDR3 nucleotides read TGTGCCAGCAGTTCCCTAGCGGGAGGTTGGGAGACCCAGTACTTC. It translates to CASSSLAGGWETQYF. Full variable domain (missing parts from reference TRBV28 and TRBJ2-5): DVKVTQSSRYLVKRTGEKVFLECVQDMDHENMFWYRQDPGLGLRLIYFSYDVKMKEKGDIPEGYSVSREKKERFSLILESASTNQTSMYLCASSSLAGGWETQYFGPGTRLLVL.

The V call is TRBV7-2, the J call TRBJ2-2, with 7 nucleotides matching TRBD1. Germline V gene data show CDR1 as SGHTA and CDR2 as FQGNSA. The CDR3 spans 15 residues. The junction had 5 bases not matched to a gene; V was cut back by 5 bases and J by 2 bases. The CDR3 DNA sequence: TGTGCCAGCAGCCCCGGGACAGCCAACACCGGGGAGCTGTTTTTT. This sequence encodes CASSPGTANTGELFF.

The chain combines TRBV7-2 with TRBJ2-7; 10 bases line up with TRBD1. The CDR3 runs 15 residues. Germline V lookup: CDR1 SGHTA, CDR2 FQGNSA. V trimming: 5 bases; J trimming: 3 bases; junction bases outside the gene matches: 7. The CDR3 DNA reads TGTGCCAGCAGCACTCGACAGGGGGCTTTCTACGAGCAGTACTTC. This translates into CASSTRQGAFYEQYF.